Presented here are 27 T cell receptor beta chains from one specimen sequenced in a study of shared clonotypes between healthy human individuals. Only in-frame clones appear in the TCRdb table, and some are missing; sequencing was by immunoSEQ multiplex PCR. The data show approximately 500,000 clones, roughly 80% seen once. The sample was PBMCs. The receptors stem from a middle-aged woman in good health. Some clones in this sample may be carry-over from other donors' samples.

Concerning this clone itself: Other DNA sequences in this sample translate to the same CDR3. The CDR3 DNA follows: TGCGCCAGCAGCTTGTGGGGGTACGAGCAGTACTTC. Translation gives CASSLWGYEQYF. This chain links TRBV5-1 with TRBJ2-7, with D perhaps given as TRBD1 or TRBD2 (5 bases each). The CDR3 consists of 12 residues. Looked up from germline, CDR1 is SGHRS and CDR2 is YFSETQ. Trimming stripped 1 base from V and 4 bases from J, with 6 bases between.

The chain has TRBV5-1 and TRBJ2-1; D uncertain. The CDR3 has 13 residues. CDR1 is SGHRS, CDR2 YFSETQ, per germline. For the CDR3, the DNA is TGCGCTAGTTCCATTAGCTCCTACAATGAGCAGTTCTTC. This encodes CASSISSYNEQFF.

V and J are TRBV28 and TRBJ1-4, with D perhaps TRBD1 (5 bases). The CDR3 consists of 13 residues. Trimming pared 8 bases from V and 4 bases from J, leaving 11 bases between. Germline assignment: CDR1 MDHEN and CDR2 SYDVKM. The CDR3 DNA reads TGTGCCAGCGCTGGGGCAATTAATGAAAAACTGTTTTTT. This translates into CASAGAINEKLFF. Supplemented by reference TRBV28 and TRBJ1-4, the full variable domain reads DVKVTQSSRYLVKRTGEKVFLECVQDMDHENMFWYRQDPGLGLRLIYFSYDVKMKEKGDIPEGYSVSREKKERFSLILESASTNQTSMYLCASAGAINEKLFFGSGTQLSVL.

This chain links TRBV7-9 with TRBJ2-5; TRBD2 matches 7 bases. Germline CDR1 SEHNR, CDR2 FQNEAQ (reference sequence). Trimming cost V 5 bases and J 10 bases; bases outside gene matches: 10. CDR3 size: 13 residues. For the CDR3, the DNA is TGTGCCAGCAGCCTAGGACTAGAAATAGACCAGTACTTC. Protein sequence: CASSLGLEIDQYF.

As for this clone: The likely explanation is a read error, given a far larger clone one base away. J is TRBJ1-5 and V is TRBV27, with 7 nucleotides matching TRBD1. The CDR3 consists of 16 residues. From germline, CDR1 is MNHEY and CDR2 SMNVEV (reference sequence). The CDR3 nucleotides are TGTGCCATCAGTCCATGGACAGGTTATAGCAATCAGCCCCAGCATTTT. Translation gives CAISPWTGYSNQPQHF.

This sequence joins TRBV18 and TRBJ1-3; possible D gene TRBD1, 6 bases. Germline assignment: CDR1 KGHSH and CDR2 LQKENI. The CDR3 totals 17 residues. Trimming shortened V by 0 bases and J by 2 bases, and 14 bases separated the two germline ends. This CDR3 reads CASSPPSGGRPGNTIYF. The CDR3 nucleotides are TGTGCCAGCTCACCACCGTCGGGGGGCCGGCCTGGAAACACCATATATTTT.

This clone was counted many times. This chain connects TRBV4-1 to TRBJ2-5, with D perhaps TRBD1 (6 bases). V lost 1 base and J lost 5, with 11 bases in between. The CDR3 loop spans 14 amino acids. Germline-derived CDR1 and CDR2 are MGHRA and YSYEKL. The CDR3 coding sequence is TGCGCCAGCAGCCAAGTGGGGGCTGGGGAGACCCAGTACTTC. Translated: CASSQVGAGETQYF.

This clone has a handful of counts. V usage is TRBV11-3 and J usage is TRBJ2-3, with D possibly called TRBD1 or TRBD2 (5 bases each). The CDR3 has 13 amino acids. Per the germline V gene, CDR1 is SGHNT and CDR2 is YENEEA. Trimming left V 5 bases short and J 6 bases short, with 12 bases between. The CDR3, as DNA: TGTGCCAGCAGCCTCGGGACCCTGGATACGCAGTATTTT. Translation: CASSLGTLDTQYF.

This chain links TRBV30 with TRBJ2-5; D assignment may be TRBD1 or TRBD2 (5 bases each). The germline CDR1 and CDR2 sequences are GTSNPN and SVGIG (reference sequence). The germline V and J ends were trimmed by 3 bases and 4 bases, with 12 bases remaining between them. This CDR3 is 13 amino acids long. CDR3 nucleotides: TGTGCCTGGAGCCCGGGACGACGAGAGACCCAGTACTTC. Its translation is CAWSPGRRETQYF.

The chain combines TRBV11-2 with TRBJ2-7; TRBD1 agrees at 7 bases. Trimming cost V 2 bases and J 5 bases; bases outside gene matches: 6. Germline CDR1 SGHAT, CDR2 FQNNGV. The CDR3 has 14 residues. CDR3 protein: CASSLSGTANEQYF. CDR3 DNA: TGTGCCAGCAGCTTATCCGGGACAGCGAACGAGCAGTACTTC.

This clone was seen a handful of times. The rearrangement links TRBV27 to TRBJ2-5, with 9 bases aligning to TRBD2. CDR1 is MNHEY, CDR2 SMNVEV, per germline (reference sequence). The CDR3 spans 16 residues. V lost 0 bases, J lost 5 bases, and 7 bases stayed unmatched. This CDR3 is CASSLSTSGLAETQYF. The CDR3 DNA is TGTGCCAGCAGTTTATCTACTAGCGGGCTGGCGGAGACCCAGTACTTC.

This clone was observed a handful of times. The rearrangement joins TRBV28 to TRBJ2-7, with 7 bases lining up with TRBD1. The CDR3 contains 14 residues. CDR1 MDHEN and CDR2 SYDVKM come from the germline V gene. V dropped 4 bases and J dropped 1; count of bases not matched to a gene: 4. The chain's CDR3 is CASSSGDRSYEQYF. The CDR3 DNA reads TGTGCCAGCAGTTCCGGGGACAGATCCTACGAGCAGTACTTC.

The V gene is TRBV4-2, the J gene TRBJ2-7; D is unclear. CDR3 size: 14 residues. The germline V and J ends were trimmed by 0 bases and 6 bases, with 12 bases remaining between them. Germline V gives CDR1 LGHNA, CDR2 YNFKEQ. The CDR3 DNA reads TGTGCCAGCAGCCAAGATCCCTCGAATCCCGAGCAGTACTTC. This sequence encodes CASSQDPSNPEQYF.

The rearrangement uses TRBV28 and TRBJ2-3; D not certain. CDR1 is MDHEN, CDR2 SYDVKM, per germline. Between the trimmed V and J ends, which lost 5 bases and 2 bases, there was a span of 14 bases. The CDR3 sequence is 15 residues long. CDR3 nucleotide sequence: TGTGCCAGCAGTCCCCGGAAGATCGACACAGATACGCAGTATTTT. Translated: CASSPRKIDTDTQYF. Full variable domain (remainder filled in from reference TRBV28 and TRBJ2-3): DVKVTQSSRYLVKRTGEKVFLECVQDMDHENMFWYRQDPGLGLRLIYFSYDVKMKEKGDIPEGYSVSREKKERFSLILESASTNQTSMYLCASSPRKIDTDTQYFGPGTRLTVL.

The sample holds one count of this clone. V is TRBV7-8 and J is TRBJ2-5; 8 bases match TRBD1. There are 15 residues in the CDR3. Germline lookup yields CDR1 SGHVS and CDR2 FQNEAQ. V was pared by 1 base and J by 5 bases, with 6 bases of the junction left unmatched. The CDR3 here is CASSLGPGGAETQYF. The CDR3 nucleotides are TGTGCCAGCAGCTTAGGGCCAGGGGGCGCGGAGACCCAGTACTTC.

The chain combines TRBV11-2 with TRBJ2-1; TRBD2 matches at 13 bases. The CDR3 has 15 residues. J lost 8 bases, V lost 4 bases, and 5 bases had no gene match. Germline V gives CDR1 SGHAT, CDR2 FQNNGV. The CDR3 protein is CASSSLAGGPYEQFF. CDR3 nucleotide sequence: TGTGCCAGCAGCTCACTAGCGGGAGGGCCCTATGAGCAGTTCTTC. Complete variable domain (other parts from reference TRBV11-2 and TRBJ2-1): EAGVAQSPRYKIIEKRQSVAFWCNPISGHATLYWYQQILGQGPKLLIQFQNNGVVDDSQLPKDRFSAERLKGVDSTLKIQPAKLEDSAVYLCASSSLAGGPYEQFFGPGTRLTVL.

This chain joins TRBV5-5 and TRBJ1-2; D is perhaps TRBD1 (5 bases). The germline V gene encodes CDR1 SGHKS and CDR2 YYEKEE (reference sequence). The CDR3 is 13 residues long. The V end was cut by 4 bases, the J end by 8 bases, with 15 bases between. The CDR3 nucleotides read TGTGCCAGCAGCCCAACGGGGGGTGGCGGCTACACCTTC. It is translated as CASSPTGGGGYTF.

The rearrangement joins TRBV19 to TRBJ2-7; perhaps D is TRBD1 or TRBD2 (5 bases each). Trimming removed 6 bases at V and 4 bases at J, with 16 bases between. The CDR3 is made up of 14 amino acids. CDR1 is LNHDA and CDR2 is SQIVND in the germline V gene (reference sequence). CDR3 nucleotide sequence: TGTGCCAGTAGCTACCCCGGGGCGGCGTACGAGCAGTACTTC. Translating gives CASSYPGAAYEQYF.

This clone has ten or more counts. This sample also contains other DNA sequences that code for the same CDR3. The V gene is TRBV5-1, the J gene TRBJ2-7; TRBD1 matches at 7 bases. Germline V gene sequence: CDR1 SGHRS, CDR2 YFSETQ. The junction had 7 bases not matched to a gene; V was cut back by 3 bases and J by 1 base. The CDR3 runs 15 residues. The CDR3 DNA reads as TGCGCCAGCAGCTCCACCGGGACAGAGTCCTACGAGCAGTACTTC. This codes for CASSSTGTESYEQYF.

This clone appeared once. This chain joins TRBV6-1 and TRBJ2-5; D possibly matches TRBD1 or TRBD2 (5 bases each). From germline, CDR1 is MNHNS and CDR2 SASEGT. The CDR3 is 15 residues long. V lost 8 bases and J lost 2, with 18 bases in between. The CDR3 bases are TGTGCCAGCTCTCCCGAGACGGGGCGACAAGAGACCCAGTACTTC. Translated: CASSPETGRQETQYF.

Remarks on this clone: A far larger clone is off by one base, so a read error is likely. The chain recombines TRBV4-1 with TRBJ1-3; 7 positions agree with TRBD1. CDR3 size: 15 residues. Losses at the gene ends were 8 bases for V and 4 bases for J; bases not matched to a gene: 11. From germline, CDR1 is MGHRA and CDR2 YSYEKL. CDR3 region: CASGNRGLGGNTIYF. CDR3 nucleotide sequence: TGCGCCAGCGGCAACAGGGGACTTGGAGGAAACACCATATATTTT.

This clone was picked up one time. The J gene is TRBJ2-2, the V gene TRBV25-1; 12 bases match TRBD2. Germline values: CDR1 MGHDK, CDR2 SYGVNS. The CDR3 length is 17 residues. V gave up 3 bases and J gave up 7 bases; unmatched junction bases: 9. The CDR3 nucleotides are TGTGCCAGCAGTGACCCAGGACTAGCGGGGTTGGGCGGGGAGCTGTTTTTT. Its translation: CASSDPGLAGLGGELFF.

This clone appeared once. The V and J genes are TRBV27 and TRBJ1-1, with TRBD1 as a possible D gene (6 bases). V gave up 6 bases and J gave up 6 bases, with 17 bases separating them. Germline V gene lookup returns CDR1 MNHEY and CDR2 SMNVEV (reference sequence). The CDR3 contains 14 residues. In DNA form, the CDR3 reads TGTGCCAGCAGCCGTAGACAGGAGCTGGCTGAAGCTTTCTTT. This gives the protein CASSRRQELAEAFF.

This clone was recorded at least ten times. The chain employs TRBV29-1 and TRBJ1-1; 12 bases map to TRBD1. The CDR3 extends over 15 amino acids. CDR1 and CDR2 from the germline V gene are SQVTM and ANQGSEA. The V gene end was trimmed by 5 bases and the J gene end by 4 bases; junction bases not matched to a gene: 8. The CDR3 nucleotides are TGCAGCGTTATGGGACAGGGGGCGCGGAGCACTGAAGCTTTCTTT. As protein: CSVMGQGARSTEAFF. The whole variable domain, remainder taken from reference TRBV29-1 and TRBJ1-1, is SAVISQKPSRDICQRGTSLTIQCQVDSQVTMMFWYRQQPGQSLTLIATANQGSEATYESGFVIDKFPISRPNLTFSTLTVSNMSPEDSSIYLCSVMGQGARSTEAFFGQGTRLTVV.

J is TRBJ2-1 and V is TRBV7-2; D call uncertain. CDR1 and CDR2 from the germline V gene are SGHTA and FQGNSA. The CDR3 has 15 amino acids. Trimming removed 1 base from V and 4 bases from J, with 11 bases in between. The CDR3: CASSLGGKRYNEQFF. The DNA for the CDR3 is TGTGCCAGCAGCTTAGGTGGGAAGAGATACAATGAGCAGTTCTTC.

This clone was counted a single time. This chain joins TRBV6-6 and TRBJ1-1; the match to TRBD1 covers 7 bases. The J segment lost 1 base and the V segment lost 8 bases, leaving 7 bases of the junction unmatched. Germline lookup yields CDR1 MNHNY and CDR2 SVGAGI (reference sequence). The CDR3 covers 14 residues. CDR3 sequence reads: CASGLRTGNTEAFF. DNA for the CDR3: TGTGCCAGCGGTCTCCGGACAGGGAACACTGAAGCTTTCTTT.

The chain is built from TRBV6-1 and TRBJ2-2; 7 nucleotides line up with TRBD2. CDR1 MNHNS and CDR2 SASEGT come from the germline V gene. J was trimmed by 1 base and V by 11 bases; bases with no gene match: 4. The CDR3 contains 13 residues. CDR3 sequence: CAGGLGNTGELFF. The CDR3 region has the DNA TGTGCCGGAGGACTAGGGAACACCGGGGAGCTGTTTTTT.